This TCR beta chain emerged from a study of post-analysis software for immune sequencing data. Study context: Disease courses included relapsing-remitting, secondary progressive and progressive-relapsing multiple sclerosis.

Whole-study results and caveats: Five or six TRBV segments (TRBV5-6, TRBV5-1 and TRBV20-1 among them) occurred more frequently in patients than in controls. Those with multiple sclerosis, the patient group, showed significantly lower normalized Chao1 diversity than controls.

From germline, CDR1 is MNHEY and CDR2 SVGAGI. The CDR3 has 13 residues. This clonotype showed up just a few times. No antigen is known for it. One end of the junction fails to match germline, which may point to a read error. TCR beta cDNA libraries had unique molecular identifiers. TCRdb passed the PCR reads through MiXCR, listing each CDR3 protein once. The table records about 570,000 distinct CDR3 sequences, around a third of them present only once. J is TRBJ2-5 and V is TRBV6-5, with D possibly called TRBD1 or TRBD2 (5 bases each). What was sequenced was blood. The sequence derives from a girl aged 2 to 17 with multiple sclerosis. The CDR3: CASSYGGGETQDF. The CDR3 bases are TGTGCCAGCAGTTACGGTGGGGGAGAGACCCAGGACTTC.